This is a list of T cell receptor beta chains from one sample in a study of blood T cell repertoires in COVID-19. TCRdb keeps only in-frame clones here, not all; method: immunoSEQ multiplex PCR. The sample contains 240,000 or so clones, more than 75% of which appear only once. Sequenced input: peripheral blood. All receptors derive from a woman aged 25 to 45 who had recovered from COVID-19. CDR3s include the opening cysteine and the closing phenylalanine or tryptophan. Each record gives: clone size, V gene, D gene, J gene, CDR3 DNA, CDR3 protein. The D gene is left open where the match is weak. The size field is filled for only some rows; it gives once, few, many or a size class.

clone_size: .
v_call: TRBV4-1
d_call: TRBD1
j_call: TRBJ1-2
cdr3_nt: TGCGCCAGCAGCCAAAATACCGACAGGGAGTGGGGCTACACCTTC
cdr3_aa: CASSQNTDREWGYTF

clone_size: .
v_call: TRBV19
d_call: TRBD1
j_call: TRBJ1-4
cdr3_nt: TGTGCCAGTAGCTTGGGACAGGGGGGAAAACTGTTTTTT
cdr3_aa: CASSLGQGGKLFF

clone_size: .
v_call: TRBV19
d_call: .
j_call: TRBJ1-3
cdr3_nt: TGTGCCAGTACAGATAACTCTGGAAACACCATATATTTT
cdr3_aa: CASTDNSGNTIYF

clone_size: .
v_call: TRBV6-6
d_call: .
j_call: TRBJ2-5
cdr3_nt: TGTGCCAGCAGTGCCCCCGGGGGTCAAGAGACCCAGTACTTC
cdr3_aa: CASSAPGGQETQYF

clone_size: .
v_call: TRBV5-1
d_call: .
j_call: TRBJ2-2
cdr3_nt: TGCGCCAGCACCGACAGAAACACCGGGGAGCTGTTTTTT
cdr3_aa: CASTDRNTGELFF

clone_size: .
v_call: TRBV10-3
d_call: .
j_call: TRBJ1-1
cdr3_nt: TGTGCCATCAGTGAAGTAAGGGCAGGAGGCACTGAAGCTTTCTTT
cdr3_aa: CAISEVRAGGTEAFF

clone_size: once
v_call: TRBV3-1/TRBV3-2
d_call: TRBD1
j_call: TRBJ1-5
cdr3_nt: TGTGCCAGCAGCCGAGGACAGGCGGGGGGTAGCAATCAGCCCCAGCATTTT
cdr3_aa: CASSRGQAGGSNQPQHF

clone_size: .
v_call: TRBV6-5
d_call: .
j_call: TRBJ1-5
cdr3_nt: TGTGCCAGCAGGAGTAGGGCAGGGAGGCAGCCCCAGCATTTT
cdr3_aa: CASRSRAGRQPQHF

clone_size: once
v_call: TRBV21-1
d_call: .
j_call: TRBJ2-1
cdr3_nt: TGTGCCAGCAGCAAACCGCCTACACAGCTAAGCTCCTACAATGAGCAGTTCTTC
cdr3_aa: CASSKPPTQLSSYNEQFF

clone_size: .
v_call: TRBV13
d_call: .
j_call: TRBJ2-4
cdr3_nt: TGTGCCAGCAGCTTAGGCGGTAATGGCATTCAGTACTTC
cdr3_aa: CASSLGGNGIQYF

clone_size: .
v_call: TRBV12-1
d_call: .
j_call: TRBJ2-1
cdr3_nt: TGTGCCAGCAGCTTTGGTGGACTAGCGGAGTACAATGAGCAGTTCTTC
cdr3_aa: CASSFGGLAEYNEQFF

clone_size: .
v_call: TRBV12-3/TRBV12-4
d_call: TRBD2
j_call: TRBJ2-1
cdr3_nt: TGTGCCAGCAGGCTAGCGGGGGGCAGTCAGTTCTTC
cdr3_aa: CASRLAGGSQFF

clone_size: .
v_call: TRBV5-8
d_call: .
j_call: TRBJ1-2
cdr3_nt: TGTGCCAGCAGCCGGAAACCGGGGGACTATGGCTACACCTTC
cdr3_aa: CASSRKPGDYGYTF

clone_size: .
v_call: TRBV5-1
d_call: .
j_call: TRBJ1-2
cdr3_nt: TGCGCCAGCAGCTTTACCGAAACTTCCGCGGGTGGCTACACCTTC
cdr3_aa: CASSFTETSAGGYTF

clone_size: .
v_call: TRBV5-4
d_call: .
j_call: TRBJ1-1
cdr3_nt: TGTGCCAGCAGCTTGCAGGGCGTGAAGAACACTGAAGCTTTCTTT
cdr3_aa: CASSLQGVKNTEAFF

clone_size: once
v_call: TRBV10-1
d_call: .
j_call: TRBJ1-4
cdr3_nt: TGCGCCAGCAGTGGGAAGCAGCAGGGCTTCCTTGCAAAACTGTTTTTT
cdr3_aa: CASSGKQQGFLAKLFF

clone_size: .
v_call: TRBV5-8
d_call: TRBD2
j_call: TRBJ2-5
cdr3_nt: TGTGCCAGCAGCTTGATACTAGCGGGGGACCAAGAGACCCAGTACTTC
cdr3_aa: CASSLILAGDQETQYF

clone_size: .
v_call: TRBV27
d_call: .
j_call: TRBJ1-1
cdr3_nt: TGTGCCAGCAGTTTAGTGAGAGGATTCACTGAAGCTTTCTTT
cdr3_aa: CASSLVRGFTEAFF

clone_size: .
v_call: TRBV7-9
d_call: .
j_call: TRBJ1-2
cdr3_nt: TGTGCCAGCAGCTTCTCGGCGGATAACTATGGCTACACCTTC
cdr3_aa: CASSFSADNYGYTF

clone_size: .
v_call: TRBV2
d_call: .
j_call: TRBJ1-4
cdr3_nt: TGTGCCAGCACCCTTACAGGGACAAATGAAAAACTGTTTTTT
cdr3_aa: CASTLTGTNEKLFF

clone_size: .
v_call: TRBV6-6
d_call: .
j_call: TRBJ2-5
cdr3_nt: TGTGCCAGCAGCAAGCCCCCGATGGACAGCCAAGAGACCCAGTACTTC
cdr3_aa: CASSKPPMDSQETQYF

clone_size: .
v_call: TRBV2
d_call: .
j_call: TRBJ1-2
cdr3_nt: TGTGCCAGCAGTGAAGGACAATCGCGATATGGCTACACCTTC
cdr3_aa: CASSEGQSRYGYTF

clone_size: .
v_call: TRBV30
d_call: TRBD1
j_call: TRBJ1-2
cdr3_nt: TGTGCCTGGAACCAACGGACAGGGTGGTTTGGCTACACCTTC
cdr3_aa: CAWNQRTGWFGYTF

clone_size: .
v_call: TRBV4-3
d_call: .
j_call: TRBJ1-6
cdr3_nt: TGCGCCAGCAGCCAAGGAGGGGGTAATTCACCCCTCCACTTT
cdr3_aa: CASSQGGGNSPLHF

clone_size: .
v_call: TRBV19
d_call: .
j_call: TRBJ1-5
cdr3_nt: TGTGCCAGTAGTCCGGGGCGGGATTATAGCAATCAGCCCCAGCATTTT
cdr3_aa: CASSPGRDYSNQPQHF

clone_size: .
v_call: TRBV4-1
d_call: .
j_call: TRBJ1-6
cdr3_nt: TGCGCCAGCAGCCAAGAGGGCCGTCCACCGCCTAATTCACCCCTCCACTTT
cdr3_aa: CASSQEGRPPPNSPLHF

clone_size: once
v_call: TRBV2
d_call: .
j_call: TRBJ2-3
cdr3_nt: TGTGCCAGCAGTAGGTGGGGCTCTAGCACAGATACGCAGTATTTT
cdr3_aa: CASSRWGSSTDTQYF

clone_size: .
v_call: TRBV29-1
d_call: .
j_call: TRBJ2-1
cdr3_nt: TGCAGCGTTGATACGGGGAGCTCCTACAATGAGCAGTTCTTC
cdr3_aa: CSVDTGSSYNEQFF